One sample yielded the 9 T cell receptor beta chains listed below, sequenced in a study of CD8+ T cells in alopecia areata. Extracted RNA was reverse transcribed, and the resulting cDNA served as sequencing template. Data came from immunoSEQ multiplex PCR; TCRdb stores just in-frame clones and leaves some out. The sample includes about 180,000 clones, over 55% of them seen just once. The sequencing here drew on CD4+ T cells sorted from blood, taken at week 0. Source of these receptors: a human donor with alopecia areata.

The chain couples TRBV7-3 to TRBJ1-5; D gene unclear. The V gene's germline CDR1 is SGHTA and CDR2 FQGTGA. The V end lost 5 bases, the J end lost 3 bases, and 11 bases lay between the germline ends. The CDR3 is made up of 14 amino acids. The CDR3 loop reads CASSDPGSNQPQHF. The CDR3 DNA is TGTGCCAGCAGCGATCCGGGGTCCAATCAGCCCCAGCATTTT.

This chain uses TRBV6-1 with TRBJ2-2, with D uncertain. Trimming stripped 4 bases from V and 0 bases from J, with 6 bases between. Looked up from germline, CDR1 is MNHNS and CDR2 is SASEGT. CDR3 length: 14 residues. CDR3 sequence reads: CASSGHPNTGELFF. CDR3 bases: TGTGCCAGCAGTGGACACCCGAACACCGGGGAGCTGTTTTTT.

Here the CDR3 reads CASSPQGSNYGYTF. Written as DNA, the CDR3 is TGTGCCAGCAGTCCACAGGGATCTAACTATGGCTACACCTTC. The chain combines TRBV11-3 with TRBJ1-2; a weak D match, TRBD1 (6 bases). In germline, CDR1 is SGHNT, CDR2 YENEEA. CDR3 size: 14 residues. V gave up 6 bases and J gave up 0 bases, with 11 bases separating them.

The chain combines TRBV2 with TRBJ2-7; 10 bases line up with TRBD1. CDR3 length equals 15 residues. Germline CDR1 is SNHLY and CDR2 is FYNNEI. With V trimmed by 6 bases and J by 5 bases, 10 bases remained unmatched. In DNA form, the CDR3 reads TGTGCCAGCAGAATGGGTTCGGACAGGGGGAACGAGCAGTACTTC. Translated: CASRMGSDRGNEQYF.

This clone occurred once. The CDR3, as DNA: TGCGCCAGCAGCTTCCGAGGGCCGGACTATGGCTACACCTTC. This gives the protein CASSFRGPDYGYTF. The rearrangement links TRBV5-1 to TRBJ1-2; D uncertain. Germline lookup yields CDR1 SGHRS and CDR2 YFSETQ. CDR3 length: 14 residues. Trimming shortened V by 2 bases and J by 3 bases, and 11 bases separated the two germline ends.

This rearrangement joins TRBV30 to TRBJ2-5; 8 bases are a match to TRBD1. The CDR3 consists of 12 residues. Germline assignment: CDR1 GTSNPN and CDR2 SVGIG (reference sequence). Unmatched junction bases numbered 7, after V lost 8 bases and J lost 5 bases. The CDR3 DNA sequence: TGTGCCGGAGAGGCAGGGGGCGAGACCCAGTACTTC. Translation: CAGEAGGETQYF.

The chain is built from TRBV29-1 and TRBJ1-2; 8 nucleotides match TRBD1. After removal of 6 bases from V and 3 bases from J, the junction contained 3 bases not matched to a gene. Germline-derived CDR1 and CDR2 are SQVTM and ANQGSEA. The CDR3 is 12 residues long. CDR3 protein: CSVKDRDYGYTF. The DNA for the CDR3 is TGCAGCGTCAAGGACAGGGACTATGGCTACACCTTC.

The chain has TRBV12-5 and TRBJ1-5; perhaps TRBD1 as D (5 bases). Germline CDR1 reads LGHNT; CDR2 reads FRNRAP. The CDR3 has 14 residues. Trimming shortened V by 3 bases and J by 7 bases, and 13 bases separated the two germline ends. The CDR3 sequence is CASGLQPTEQPQHF. CDR3 bases: TGTGCTAGTGGTTTACAACCGACAGAACAGCCCCAGCATTTT.

This sequence joins TRBV30 and TRBJ1-2, with TRBD1 matching over 7 bases. V lost 1 base, J lost 2 bases, and 4 bases stayed unmatched. This CDR3 has 14 residues. Per germline, CDR1 GTSNPN and CDR2 SVGIG (reference sequence). In DNA form, the CDR3 reads TGTGCCTGGAGTGGCCTCAGGGGGAACTATGGCTACACCTTC. Its translation: CAWSGLRGNYGYTF. Based on the CDR3 plus reference TRBV30 and TRBJ1-2, the full variable domain is SQTIHQWPATLVQPVGSPLSLECTVEGTSNPNLYWYRQAAGRGLQLLFYSVGIGQISSEVPQNLSASRPQDRQFILSSKKLLLSDSGFYLCAWSGLRGNYGYTFGSGTRLTVV.